This T cell receptor (beta chain) was sequenced in a study of blood T cell repertoires in COVID-19. Study background: Donors in the United States, Italy and Spain gave samples during acute or convalescent COVID-19. T cells, B-cell-depleted T cells, or PBMCs provided the cDNA or gDNA that served as material.

Enrolled during active infection, Seattle patients were then followed longitudinally. Per the germline V gene, CDR1 is SEHNR and CDR2 is FQNEAQ (reference sequence). V lost 2 bases, J lost 2 bases, and 6 bases lay in between. The CDR3 runs 13 residues. Authors' processing steps: Nucleated cell number was recorded as an estimate derived from reference gene primer amplification. Here immunoSEQ multiplex PCR was the method, and the copy in TCRdb shows in-frame clones only, minus some. V and J calls plus clone size are reproduced from that table; the DNA served to infer D and trimming. The sample has roughly 100,000 clones; 75% to 85% are singletons.

Sequencing was performed on peripheral blood. The chain is built from TRBV7-9 and TRBJ2-5; D not certain. The TCR sequence derives from a man older than 75 with COVID-19, enrolled during active disease. DNA of the CDR3: TGTGCCAGCAGCTTAAACAGACAAGAGACCCAGTACTTC. Its translation: CASSLNRQETQYF.